This TCR beta chain was obtained from a study of metastatic and nonmetastatic thyroid tumors. About the research overall: Peripheral blood and tumor or nodule samples from malignant and benign thyroid patients were compared.

Patients underwent thyroid surgery, and none had received any treatment before it. As handled by the study authors: The authors used CDR3 differences across clinicopathological groups to build a distant-metastasis classifier for papillary thyroid cancer. Using MiXCR, TCRdb re-called clones from the PCR reads. The V and J calls shown here were made by TCRdb, not taken from the authors' results. The sample has approximately 22,000 clones; 13% are singletons. This clone was seen repeatedly, ten times or more. Trimming pared 3 bases from V and 9 bases from J, leaving 15 bases between. The CDR3 has 14 amino acids. Germline V gene sequence: CDR1 KGHSH, CDR2 LQKENI.

The receptor was isolated from a female donor with papillary thyroid cancer or a benign thyroid nodule (not recorded which). Some clones in this sample may be carry-over from other donors' samples. The sequencing input was blood. V usage is TRBV18 and J usage is TRBJ1-5, with TRBD1 as a possible D gene (5 bases). The CDR3 spells CASSPQGGEGPQHF. The CDR3 coding sequence is TGTGCCAGCTCACCCCAGGGTGGGGAAGGGCCCCAGCATTTT.